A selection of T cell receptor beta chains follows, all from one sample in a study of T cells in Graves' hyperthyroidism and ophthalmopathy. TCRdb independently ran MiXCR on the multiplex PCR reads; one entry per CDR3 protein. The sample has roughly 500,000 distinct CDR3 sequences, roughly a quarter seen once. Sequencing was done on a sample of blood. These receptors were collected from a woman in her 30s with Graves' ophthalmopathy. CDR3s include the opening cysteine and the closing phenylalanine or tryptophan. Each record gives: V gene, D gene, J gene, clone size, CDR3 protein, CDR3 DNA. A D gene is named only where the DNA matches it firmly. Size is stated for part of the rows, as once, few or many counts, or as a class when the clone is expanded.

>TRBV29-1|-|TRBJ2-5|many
CSLRRGPGETQYF
TGCAGCCTGAGACGGGGGCCAGGGGAGACCCAGTACTTC
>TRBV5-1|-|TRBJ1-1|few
CASSSGQSRSGAFF
TGCGCCAGCAGCTCGGGACAAAGCAGGTCTGGAGCTTTCTTT
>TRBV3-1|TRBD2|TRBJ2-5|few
CASSQLNSGGEAQYF
TGTGCCAGCAGCCAACTTAATAGCGGGGGAGAAGCCCAGTACTTC
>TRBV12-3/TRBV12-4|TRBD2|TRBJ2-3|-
CASSFHLSSGWGDTQYF
TGTGCCAGCAGTTTCCACCTCTCTAGCGGGTGGGGGGATACGCAGTATTTT
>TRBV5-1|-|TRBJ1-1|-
CASSFDGVGTEAFF
TGCGCCAGCAGCTTCGACGGGGTCGGGACTGAAGCTTTCTTT
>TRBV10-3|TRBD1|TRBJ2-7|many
CAISPGQGDYEQYF
TGTGCCATCAGTCCGGGACAGGGGGACTACGAGCAGTACTTC
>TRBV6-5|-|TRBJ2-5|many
CASSYVTDQETQYF
TGTGCCAGCAGTTATGTGACAGACCAAGAGACCCAGTACTTC
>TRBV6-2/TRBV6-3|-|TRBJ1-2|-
CASSPRGRKLLYGYTF
TGTGCCAGCAGTCCTAGGGGCAGGAAATTGCTCTATGGCTACACCTTC
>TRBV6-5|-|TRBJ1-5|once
CASSYSGSNDQPQHF
TGTGCCAGCAGTTACTCCGGCAGTAACGATCAGCCCCAGCATTTT
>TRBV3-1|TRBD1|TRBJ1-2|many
CAVQQGASSSGYTF
TGTGCCGTACAACAGGGGGCGAGTTCCTCTGGCTACACCTTC
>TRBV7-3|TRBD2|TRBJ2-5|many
CASSLGTRGQETQYF
TGTGCCAGCAGCTTAGGGACTAGAGGGCAAGAGACCCAGTACTTC
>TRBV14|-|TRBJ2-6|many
CASSQDLRTGANVLTF
TGTGCCAGCAGCCAAGATCTCAGGACCGGGGCCAACGTCCTGACTTTC
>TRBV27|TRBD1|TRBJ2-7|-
CATRDRDYEQYF
TGTGCCACCAGGGACAGGGATTACGAGCAGTACTTC
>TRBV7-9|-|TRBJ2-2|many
CASIRLRDTGELFF
TGTGCCAGCATCCGGTTGCGGGACACCGGGGAGCTGTTTTTT
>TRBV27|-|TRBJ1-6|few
CASSPRENSPLHF
TGTGCCAGCTCACCGAGGGAGAATTCACCCCTCCACTTT
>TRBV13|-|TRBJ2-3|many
CASSFSPSGTSTDTQYF
TGTGCCAGCAGCTTCTCCCCCTCGGGGACATCCACAGATACGCAGTATTTT
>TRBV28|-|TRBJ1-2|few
CASSQAGSAGNYGYTF
TGTGCCAGCAGTCAGGCAGGATCCGCTGGGAACTATGGCTACACCTTC
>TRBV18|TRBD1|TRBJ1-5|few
CASSPLGQFNQPQHF
TGTGCCAGCTCACCCCTGGGACAGTTCAATCAGCCCCAGCATTTT
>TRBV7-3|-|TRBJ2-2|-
CASSDVAAPGELFF
TGTGCCAGCAGCGACGTAGCTGCCCCCGGGGAGCTGTTTTTT
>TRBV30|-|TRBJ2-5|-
CAWTRKGLETQYF
TGTGCCTGGACCCGAAAGGGACTAGAGACCCAGTACTTC
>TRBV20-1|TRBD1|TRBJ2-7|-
CSAPGGTGNREQYF
TGCAGTGCCCCAGGCGGGACAGGGAATCGCGAGCAGTACTTC
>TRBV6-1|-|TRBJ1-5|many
CASSEFRASRGNQPQHF
TGTGCCAGCAGTGAATTCAGGGCATCACGGGGCAATCAGCCCCAGCATTTT
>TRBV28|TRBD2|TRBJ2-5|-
CASTRTSGEETQYF
TGTGCCAGCACCAGGACTAGCGGGGAGGAGACCCAGTACTTC
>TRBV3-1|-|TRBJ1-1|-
CASNSQARFTEAFF
TGTGCCAGCAACTCACAGGCCCGGTTCACTGAAGCTTTCTTT
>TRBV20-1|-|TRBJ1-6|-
CSAMPGGSYNSPLHF
TGCAGTGCTATGCCGGGGGGATCCTATAATTCACCCCTCCACTTT
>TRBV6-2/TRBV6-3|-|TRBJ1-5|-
CASSYAGVYSNQPQHF
TGTGCCAGCAGTTACGCGGGAGTTTATAGCAATCAGCCCCAGCATTTT
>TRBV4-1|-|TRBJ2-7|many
CASSQEGGPHPSYEQYF
TGCGCCAGCAGCCAAGAGGGTGGGCCCCATCCCTCCTACGAGCAGTACTTC
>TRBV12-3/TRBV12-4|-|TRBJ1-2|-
CASSSGYGGYTF
TGTGCCAGCAGTTCAGGGTACGGTGGCTACACCTTC
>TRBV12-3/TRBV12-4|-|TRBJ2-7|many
CASSLALRGTHEQYF
TGTGCCAGCAGTTTAGCGCTCAGGGGTACCCACGAGCAGTACTTC
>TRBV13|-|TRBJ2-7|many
CASSRTNYEQYF
TGTGCCAGCAGCCGGACTAACTACGAGCAGTACTTC
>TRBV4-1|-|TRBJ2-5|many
CASSQSGSKETQYF
TGCGCCAGCAGCCAAAGTGGCAGTAAAGAGACCCAGTACTTC
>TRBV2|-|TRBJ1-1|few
CASRSGRAEAFF
TGTGCCAGCAGATCAGGGAGGGCTGAAGCTTTCTTT
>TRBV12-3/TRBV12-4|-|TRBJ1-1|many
CASSLRGGEAFF
TGTGCCAGCAGTTTAAGGGGAGGTGAAGCTTTCTTT
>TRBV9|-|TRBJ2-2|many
CASSVSGINTGELFF
TGTGCCAGCAGCGTTTCAGGTATCAACACCGGGGAGCTGTTTTTT
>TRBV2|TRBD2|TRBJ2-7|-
CASRTSGKPYEQYF
TGTGCCAGCAGGACTAGCGGGAAACCCTACGAGCAGTACTTC
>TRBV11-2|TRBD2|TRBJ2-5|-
CASRPGTSGTGETQYF
TGTGCCAGCAGGCCCGGGACTAGCGGTACGGGCGAGACCCAGTACTTC
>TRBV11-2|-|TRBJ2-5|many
CASSFMGAGQETQYF
TGTGCCAGCAGCTTTATGGGGGCAGGCCAAGAGACCCAGTACTTC
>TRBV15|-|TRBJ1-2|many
CATSRDVWANYGYTF
TGTGCCACCAGCAGAGATGTTTGGGCCAACTATGGCTACACCTTC
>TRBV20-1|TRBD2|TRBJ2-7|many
CSAERVAGSSYEQYF
TGCAGTGCGGAGAGGGTAGCGGGGAGCTCCTACGAGCAGTACTTC
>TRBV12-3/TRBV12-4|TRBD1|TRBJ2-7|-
CASSQTGSGAVEQYF
TGTGCCAGCAGTCAGACAGGGAGTGGGGCGGTCGAGCAGTACTTC
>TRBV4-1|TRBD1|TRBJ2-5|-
CASSHPMGQGEETQYF
TGCGCCAGCAGCCACCCGATGGGACAGGGAGAGGAGACCCAGTACTTC
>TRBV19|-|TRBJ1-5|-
CASSIDGGASNQPQHF
TGTGCCAGTAGTATAGACGGGGGCGCGAGCAATCAGCCCCAGCATTTT
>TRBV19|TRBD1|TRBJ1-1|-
CASSIIGGDKQATEAFF
TGTGCCAGTAGTATAATAGGGGGCGACAAGCAGGCCACTGAAGCTTTCTTT
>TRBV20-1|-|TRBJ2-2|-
CSATEIANTGELFF
TGCAGTGCCACAGAGATCGCGAACACCGGGGAGCTGTTTTTT
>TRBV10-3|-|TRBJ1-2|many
CAISASELVYGYTF
TGTGCCATCAGTGCCTCGGAATTGGTCTATGGCTACACCTTC
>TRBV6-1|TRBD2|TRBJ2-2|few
CATLAGGDTGELFF
TGTGCCACTCTAGCGGGAGGTGACACCGGGGAGCTGTTTTTT
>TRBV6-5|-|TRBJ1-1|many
CASRRRGVPEAFF
TGTGCCAGCAGGCGCCGGGGGGTACCTGAAGCTTTCTTT
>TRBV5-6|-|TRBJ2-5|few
CASSLNLGETQYF
TGTGCCAGCAGCTTAAATCTGGGGGAGACCCAGTACTTC
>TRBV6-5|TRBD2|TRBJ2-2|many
CASSPPGLAQAGELFF
TGTGCCAGCAGCCCCCCGGGACTAGCTCAGGCCGGGGAGCTGTTTTTT
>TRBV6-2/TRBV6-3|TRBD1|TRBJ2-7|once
CASSRRTGGSEQYF
TGTGCCAGCAGCCGCCGGACAGGGGGGTCCGAGCAGTACTTC
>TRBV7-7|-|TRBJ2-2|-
CASSLCRVLLGETGELFF
TGTGCTAGCAGCTTATGTAGGGTCCTGTTGGGGGAGACCGGGGAGCTGTTTTTT
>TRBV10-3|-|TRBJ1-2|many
CAISESIAPNYGYTF
TGTGCCATCAGTGAGTCGATAGCCCCTAACTATGGCTACACCTTC
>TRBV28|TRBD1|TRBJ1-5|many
CASSSSTGWNNQPQHF
TGTGCCAGCAGTTCCTCGACAGGGTGGAACAATCAGCCCCAGCATTTT
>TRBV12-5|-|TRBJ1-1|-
CASGTTGNTEAFF
TGTGCTAGTGGTACGACAGGGAACACTGAAGCTTTCTTT
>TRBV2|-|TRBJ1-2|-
CASSEISPPTPGYTF
TGTGCCAGCAGTGAAATTTCCCCCCCGACTCCTGGCTACACCTTC
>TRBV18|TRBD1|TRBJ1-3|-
CASSRLFTGQGDGNTIYF
TGTGCCAGCTCACGACTCTTTACCGGACAGGGAGATGGAAACACCATATATTTT
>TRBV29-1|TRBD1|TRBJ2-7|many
CSAQTGSYEQYF
TGCAGCGCCCAGACAGGGTCCTACGAGCAGTACTTC
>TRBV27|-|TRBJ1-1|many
CASSSDTGTYHTEAFF
TGTGCCAGCAGTTCAGATACAGGGACGTACCACACTGAAGCTTTCTTT
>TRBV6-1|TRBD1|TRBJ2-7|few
CASSEPGQVTYEQYF
TGTGCCAGCAGTGAGCCGGGACAGGTAACCTACGAGCAGTACTTC